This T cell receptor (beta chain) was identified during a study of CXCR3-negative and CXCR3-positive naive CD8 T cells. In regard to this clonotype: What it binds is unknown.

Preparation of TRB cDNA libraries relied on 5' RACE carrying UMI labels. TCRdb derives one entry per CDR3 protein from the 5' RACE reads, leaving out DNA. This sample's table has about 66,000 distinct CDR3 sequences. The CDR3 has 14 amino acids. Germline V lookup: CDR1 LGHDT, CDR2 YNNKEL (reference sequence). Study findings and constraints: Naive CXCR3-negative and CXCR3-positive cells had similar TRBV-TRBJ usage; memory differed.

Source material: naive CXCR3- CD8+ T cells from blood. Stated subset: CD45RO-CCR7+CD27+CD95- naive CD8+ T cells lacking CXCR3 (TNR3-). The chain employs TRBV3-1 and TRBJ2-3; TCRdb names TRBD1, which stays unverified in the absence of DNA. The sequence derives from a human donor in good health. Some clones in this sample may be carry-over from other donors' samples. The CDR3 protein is CASSQVGGLDTQYF.